The text below deals with one T cell receptor beta chain. RNA was extracted and reverse transcribed into cDNA as the sequencing template. The data were produced by immunoSEQ multiplex PCR, yet TCRdb's version contains in-frame clones alone and is incomplete. The sample shows more than 200,000 clones, 67% of them seen only once. These data belong to a study of CD8+ T cells in alopecia areata. This TCR was recovered from a human donor with alopecia areata. The input for sequencing was CD4+ T cells sorted from blood, taken at week 0.

CDR3 amino acids: CASSGLAGRRDTQYF. CDR3 coding DNA: TGTGCCAGCAGTGGACTAGCGGGGAGGAGAGATACGCAGTATTTT. The gene calls are TRBV2 and TRBJ2-3; TRBD2 agrees at 11 bases. With V trimmed by 4 bases and J by 5 bases, 5 bases remained unmatched. This CDR3 is 15 amino acids long. CDR1 is SNHLY, CDR2 FYNNEI, per germline.